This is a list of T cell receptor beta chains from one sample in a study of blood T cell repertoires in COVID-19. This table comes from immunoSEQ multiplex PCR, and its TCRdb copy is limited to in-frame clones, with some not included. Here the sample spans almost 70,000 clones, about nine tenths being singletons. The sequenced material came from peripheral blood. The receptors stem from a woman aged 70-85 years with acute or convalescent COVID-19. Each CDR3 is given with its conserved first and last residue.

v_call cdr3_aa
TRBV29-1 CSVEGVGGFQETQYF
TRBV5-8 CASSLDRGDGYTF
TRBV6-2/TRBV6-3 CASSWTSSNEQYF
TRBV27 CASRRGNQPQHF
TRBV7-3 CASSWQGVPGELFF
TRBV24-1 CATSDARGSNQPQHF
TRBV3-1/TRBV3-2 CASSLPGGTTDTQYF
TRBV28 CASSSLWTGGNEKLFF
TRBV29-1 CSVGREGTQYF
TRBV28 CASRTGLNTEAFF
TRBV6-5 CASRPPGQGNYGYTF
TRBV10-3 CAIRTGVDYGYTF
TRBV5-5 CASSLQPLDTGELFF
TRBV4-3 CASSQDRGKPQHF
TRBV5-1 CASSLVAFSEGYTF
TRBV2 CASSPGSYGYTF
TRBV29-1 CSVGSGGPGTYNEQFF
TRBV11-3 CASSLTGEKLFF
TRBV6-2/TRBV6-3 CASSISSSGRTDTQYF
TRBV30 CAWSVGTRGNQPQHF
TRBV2 CASRGLQETQYF
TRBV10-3 CAISPDRDGYTF
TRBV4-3 CASSRVSAGLNEKLFF
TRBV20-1 CSARTGEEQYF
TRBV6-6 CASSYSRAGGNTIYF
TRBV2 CASTGDLYGYTF
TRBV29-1 CSGISIIGELFF
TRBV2 CASLQGSWGYEQYF
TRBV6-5 CASRFALTREQYF
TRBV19 CATQYAGRRTEAFF
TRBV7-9 CATGQGRSEAFF
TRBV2 CASSDRSGKLAGELFF
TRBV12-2 CASRLAGPKRSSNQPQHF
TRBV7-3 CASSSFRGTEAFF